One sample yielded the 10 T cell receptor beta chains listed below, sequenced in a study of CD8+ T cells in alopecia areata (dated by TCRdb to the late 2010s). The sample's time point label, in plain terms: around 24 weeks on oral tofacitinib. Explained via the paper, the treatment or condition label denotes: oral pan-JAK inhibitor, 5-10 mg twice daily. The library was generated by the immunoSEQ multiplex PCR assay. RNA was extracted from all samples and reverse transcribed into cDNA, which served as template for TCR sequencing. Held by TCRdb, this immuneACCESS table contains in-frame sequences only and omits some clones. Under half of the omission traces to an unresolved V gene where checked; the cause of the rest is unknown. This sample lists around 180,000 clones; approximately 61% were detected once. The ten biggest clones cover 1% of the sample. Here the sequenced sample was CD4+ T cells sorted from blood, taken at week 24, from a patient treated with tofacitinib. The receptors come from a human donor with alopecia areata.

This rearrangement joins TRBV29-1 to TRBJ1-3; D unclear. Germline lookup yields CDR1 SQVTM and CDR2 ANQGSEA. The CDR3 has 13 amino acids. With 4 bases removed from V and 2 bases from J, the gap between germline ends came to 9 bases. DNA of the CDR3: TGCAGCGTTGGGCAGAGCCCTGGAAACACCATATATTTT. Amino acid sequence: CSVGQSPGNTIYF.

This clone was seen a few times. The chain combines TRBV10-3 with TRBJ1-6; 7 nucleotides align to TRBD1. Losses at the gene ends were 3 bases for V and 9 bases for J; bases not matched to a gene: 2. CDR1 ENHRY and CDR2 SYGVKD come from the germline V gene. The CDR3 runs to 13 residues. In nucleotides, the CDR3 is TGTGCCATCAGTGAAGGGACAGCTTCACCCCTCCACTTT. It translates to CAISEGTASPLHF.

The chain employs TRBV30 and TRBJ2-2; weak D call: TRBD2 (6 bases). Trimming cost V 2 bases and J 7 bases, with 11 bases left between them. CDR3 length equals 13 residues. Germline lookup yields CDR1 GTSNPN and CDR2 SVGIG (reference sequence). CDR3 in amino acids: CAWSRLEDGELFF. In DNA, the CDR3 is TGTGCCTGGAGTCGACTAGAAGACGGGGAGCTGTTTTTT.

This clone was picked up a small number of times. The V and J genes are TRBV4-3 and TRBJ2-3, with D maybe TRBD2 (5 bases). The CDR3 totals 16 residues. Germline V gives CDR1 LGHNA, CDR2 YSLEER. V was shortened by 4 bases and J by 6 bases, with 20 bases between the two germline ends. The CDR3: CASSPSGVGFGDTQYF. The CDR3 region has the DNA TGCGCCAGCAGCCCCTCCGGGGTGGGGTTTGGGGATACGCAGTATTTT.

The chain links TRBV5-1 to TRBJ2-6; the D is unclear. Germline V gene sequence: CDR1 SGHRS, CDR2 YFSETQ. This CDR3 is built from 16 residues. V was pared by 1 base and J by 0 bases, with 8 bases between. The CDR3, as DNA: TGCGCCAGCAGCTTGAGTTTGTCCTCTGGGGCCAACGTCCTGACTTTC. This translates into CASSLSLSSGANVLTF.

The V call is TRBV27, the J call TRBJ2-5; 9 bases fit TRBD1. Trimming took 7 bases from V and 4 from J; bases not matched to a gene: 16. The CDR3 has 17 amino acids. CDR1 and CDR2 from the germline V gene are MNHEY and SMNVEV (reference sequence). This CDR3 is CASKEFRTGEKGETQYF. The CDR3, as DNA: TGTGCCAGCAAGGAGTTTAGGACAGGGGAAAAGGGAGAGACCCAGTACTTC.

J is TRBJ2-2 and V is TRBV25-1; D ambiguous. In germline, CDR1 is MGHDK, CDR2 SYGVNS. The CDR3 covers 11 residues. Trimming took 7 bases from V and 4 from J, leaving 4 bases between them. This CDR3 is CASTLTGELFF. The CDR3 DNA follows: TGTGCCAGCACTCTCACCGGGGAGCTGTTTTTT.

The sample holds a few counts of this clone. The rearrangement joins TRBV29-1 to TRBJ1-2; D is uncertain. The CDR3 is 12 amino acids. V gave up 3 bases and J gave up 4 bases, with 9 bases separating them. The germline V gene has CDR1 SQVTM and CDR2 ANQGSEA. The CDR3 DNA follows: TGCAGCGTTGAGTATCGCGGCTATGGCTACACCTTC. This gives the protein CSVEYRGYGYTF. The full variable domain, rest sourced from reference TRBV29-1 and TRBJ1-2, is SAVISQKPSRDICQRGTSLTIQCQVDSQVTMMFWYRQQPGQSLTLIATANQGSEATYESGFVIDKFPISRPNLTFSTLTVSNMSPEDSSIYLCSVEYRGYGYTFGSGTRLTVV.

V and J are TRBV7-3 and TRBJ2-7, with unresolved D. This CDR3 contains 13 residues. Trimming removed 5 bases from V and 3 bases from J, with 11 bases in between. Germline V gene lookup returns CDR1 SGHTA and CDR2 FQGTGA. The CDR3 is CASSKGPDYEQYF. The CDR3 coding sequence is TGTGCCAGCAGCAAAGGACCCGACTACGAGCAGTACTTC. Complete variable domain (other parts from reference TRBV7-3 and TRBJ2-7): GAGVSQTPSNKVTEKGKYVELRCDPISGHTALYWYRQSLGQGPEFLIYFQGTGAADDSGLPNDRFFAVRPEGSVSTLKIQRTERGDSAVYLCASSKGPDYEQYFGPGTRLTVT.

The rearrangement joins TRBV29-1 to TRBJ1-1; tentatively, D is TRBD1 (5 bases). Looked up from germline, CDR1 is SQVTM and CDR2 is ANQGSEA. V was clipped by 0 bases and J by 3 bases, with 14 bases between them. This CDR3 region has 15 residues. As DNA, the CDR3 is TGCAGCGTTGAAGAAGGGAACGGAGGGGACACTGAAGCTTTCTTT. Residues: CSVEEGNGGDTEAFF.